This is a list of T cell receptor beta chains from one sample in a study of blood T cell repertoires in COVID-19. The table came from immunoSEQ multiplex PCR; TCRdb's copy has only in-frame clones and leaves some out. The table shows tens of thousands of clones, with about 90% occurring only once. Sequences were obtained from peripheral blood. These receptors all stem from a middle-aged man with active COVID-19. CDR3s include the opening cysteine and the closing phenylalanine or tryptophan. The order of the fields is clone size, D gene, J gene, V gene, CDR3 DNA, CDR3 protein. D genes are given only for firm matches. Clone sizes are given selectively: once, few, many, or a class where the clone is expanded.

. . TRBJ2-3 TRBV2 TGTGCCAGCAGTGGTTACACCACAGATACGCAGTATTTT CASSGYTTDTQYF
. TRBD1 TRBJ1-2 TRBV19 TGTGCCAGTAGTATGAACGGGGGGACAGGAGCTAACTATGGCTACACCTTC CASSMNGGTGANYGYTF
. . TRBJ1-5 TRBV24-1 TGTGCCACCAGTGGAGTTAGCAATCAGCCCCAGCATTTT CATSGVSNQPQHF
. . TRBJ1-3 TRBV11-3 TGTGCCAGCAGCTTATCTTCTGTATCCGGAAACACCATATATTTT CASSLSSVSGNTIYF
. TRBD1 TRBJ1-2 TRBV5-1 TGCGCCAGCAGGAAAGAGGACAGGGCCTATGGCTACACCTTC CASRKEDRAYGYTF
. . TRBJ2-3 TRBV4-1 TGCGCCAGCAGCCTCGGGGGTGGCACAGATACGCAGTATTTT CASSLGGGTDTQYF
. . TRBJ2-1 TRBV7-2 TGTGCCAGCAGCGGGGCCTTCTACAATGAGCAGTTCTTC CASSGAFYNEQFF
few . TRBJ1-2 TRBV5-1 TGCGCCAGCAGCTTGGAATGGCAGAACTATGGCTACACCTTC CASSLEWQNYGYTF
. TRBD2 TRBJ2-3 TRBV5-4 TGTGCCAGCAGCTACTATCTAGCGGGGGGGCAAGATACGCAGTATTTT CASSYYLAGGQDTQYF
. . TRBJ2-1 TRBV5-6 TGTGCCAGCAGCTTGGGGAGCTACAATGAGCAGTTCTTC CASSLGSYNEQFF
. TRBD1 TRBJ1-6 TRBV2 TGTGCCAGCAGTTTGGACAGGGCCGACTTCTCCTATAATTCACCCCTCCACTTT CASSLDRADFSYNSPLHF
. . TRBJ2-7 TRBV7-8 TGTGCCAGCAGCTTACAGGAGGGCTCGGACCCCTACGAGCAGTACTTC CASSLQEGSDPYEQYF
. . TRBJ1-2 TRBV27 TGTGCCAGCAGTTTGAGGTCAGATCCACTTATCCTAGCTAACTATGGCTACACCTTC CASSLRSDPLILANYGYTF
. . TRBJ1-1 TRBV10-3 TGTGCCATCACCCCGATAACACGTGAAGCTTTCTTT CAITPITREAFF